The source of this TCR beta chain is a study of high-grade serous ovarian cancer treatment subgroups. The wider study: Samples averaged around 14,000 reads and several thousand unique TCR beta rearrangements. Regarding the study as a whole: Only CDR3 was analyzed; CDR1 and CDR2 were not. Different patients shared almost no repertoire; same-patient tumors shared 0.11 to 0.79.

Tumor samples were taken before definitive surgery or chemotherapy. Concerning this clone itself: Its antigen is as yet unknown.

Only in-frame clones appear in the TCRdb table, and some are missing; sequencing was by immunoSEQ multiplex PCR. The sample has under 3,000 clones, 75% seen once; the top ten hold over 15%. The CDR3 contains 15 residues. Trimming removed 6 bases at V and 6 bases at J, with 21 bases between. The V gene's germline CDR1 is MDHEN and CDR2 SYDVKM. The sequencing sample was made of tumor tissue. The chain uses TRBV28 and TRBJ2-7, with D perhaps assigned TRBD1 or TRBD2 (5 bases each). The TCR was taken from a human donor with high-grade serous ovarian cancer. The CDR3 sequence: CASSVPGTPLLEQYF. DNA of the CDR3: TGTGCCAGCAGCGTTCCCGGGACGCCTCTACTCGAGCAGTACTTC. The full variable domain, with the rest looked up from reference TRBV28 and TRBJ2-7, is DVKVTQSSRYLVKRTGEKVFLECVQDMDHENMFWYRQDPGLGLRLIYFSYDVKMKEKGDIPEGYSVSREKKERFSLILESASTNQTSMYLCASSVPGTPLLEQYFGPGTRLTVT.